The 28 T cell receptor beta chains listed next were all sequenced from one sample in a study of blood T cell dynamics during melanoma immunotherapy. Libraries were prepared by immunoSEQ multiplex PCR; TCRdb keeps only in-frame clonotypes and omits some of them. Among fewer than 20,000 clones listed, 90% to 95% were seen once. Time point: pre-treatment baseline. The source was blood, collected from a patient treated with checkpoint blockade. Receptors were obtained from a human donor with melanoma.

The chain uses TRBV6-5 and TRBJ2-7; D is uncertain. Trimming left V 2 bases short and J 7 bases short, with 15 bases between. The CDR3 loop spans 14 amino acids. Germline-derived CDR1 and CDR2 are MNHEY and SVGAGI. The CDR3 DNA follows: TGTGCCAGCAGTTACGGGCTCTCGATGGGGGAGCAGTACTTC. It yields the protein CASSYGLSMGEQYF.

The chain links TRBV4-2 to TRBJ2-1; 9 bases match TRBD2. The CDR3 has 16 amino acids. Trimming cost V 0 bases and J 9 bases; bases outside gene matches: 9. The germline gives CDR1 LGHNA, CDR2 YNFKEQ. CDR3 protein: CASSQDRLAGQSEQFF. Written as DNA, the CDR3 is TGTGCCAGCAGCCAAGATCGGCTAGCGGGGCAGAGTGAGCAGTTCTTC.

The rearrangement uses TRBV9 and TRBJ2-7; D gene unclear. The CDR3 spans 13 residues. V was trimmed by 0 bases and J by 9 bases, leaving 13 bases between them. The germline V gene encodes CDR1 SGDLS and CDR2 YYNGEE. The DNA of the CDR3 is TGTGCCAGCAGCGTAGTCCCGGCCACACGGCAGTACTTC. It codes for CASSVVPATRQYF.

This clone was seen only once. The chain links TRBV19 to TRBJ1-2; D possibly corresponds to TRBD1 (5 bases). Germline-derived CDR1 and CDR2 are LNHDA and SQIVND (reference sequence). This CDR3 is 13 amino acids long. V dropped 1 base and J dropped 8 bases, with 11 bases sitting between them. CDR3 region: CASSIGDRTGYTF. CDR3 bases: TGTGCCAGTAGTATAGGGGACCGGACGGGCTACACCTTC.

The chain joins TRBV5-1 to TRBJ1-2; 9 positions agree with TRBD1. Germline V gene data show CDR1 as SGHRS and CDR2 as YFSETQ. This CDR3 is built from 15 residues. The V segment lost 3 bases and the J segment 4 bases; nucleotides outside the gene matches: 7. The CDR3: CASSSTTGGVYGYTF. The CDR3 DNA follows: TGCGCCAGCAGCTCCACGACAGGGGGTGTCTATGGCTACACCTTC. Full variable domain (remainder filled in from reference TRBV5-1 and TRBJ1-2): KAGVTQTPRYLIKTRGQQVTLSCSPISGHRSVSWYQQTPGQGLQFLFEYFSETQRNKGNFPGRFSGRQFSNSRSEMNVSTLELGDSALYLCASSSTTGGVYGYTFGSGTRLTVV.

This chain links TRBV7-3 with TRBJ1-1, with D perhaps TRBD1 (5 bases). Per germline, CDR1 SGHTA and CDR2 FQGTGA. The CDR3 sequence is 13 residues long. Trimming left V 5 bases short and J 5 bases short, with 12 bases between. Written as DNA, the CDR3 is TGTGCCAGCAGCCGGGGGTTCGGGACTGAAGCTTTCTTT. Translating gives CASSRGFGTEAFF. Filled out from reference TRBV7-3 and TRBJ1-1, the complete variable domain reads GAGVSQTPSNKVTEKGKYVELRCDPISGHTALYWYRQSLGQGPEFLIYFQGTGAADDSGLPNDRFFAVRPEGSVSTLKIQRTERGDSAVYLCASSRGFGTEAFFGQGTRLTVV.

V usage is TRBV19 and J usage is TRBJ1-5; 10 bases agree with TRBD1. Germline V lookup: CDR1 LNHDA, CDR2 SQIVND (reference sequence). This CDR3 region has 13 residues. With 10 bases clipped from V and 6 bases from J, the junction kept 6 bases outside the gene matches. CDR3 sequence reads: CATETGGGQPQHF. CDR3 nucleotides: TGTGCCACCGAGACAGGGGGCGGTCAGCCCCAGCATTTT.

The CDR3 coding sequence is TGCGCCAGCAGGCCGCAGACAGGGCTCTCCTACAATGAGCAGTTCTTC. Amino acid sequence: CASRPQTGLSYNEQFF. The chain recombines TRBV5-1 with TRBJ2-1; TRBD1 matches at 7 bases. The J segment lost 0 bases and the V segment lost 5 bases, leaving 8 bases of the junction unmatched. From germline, CDR1 is SGHRS and CDR2 YFSETQ. The CDR3 is made up of 16 amino acids.

The CDR3 nucleotides read TGTGCCAGCAGTGAAGGGACATACTATGGCTACACCTTC. This gives the protein CASSEGTYYGYTF. The chain is built from TRBV6-1 and TRBJ1-2; D might be TRBD1 (5 bases). There are 13 residues in the CDR3. Deletions cut 1 base from V and 3 bases from J, with 6 bases between. Germline V CDR1 and CDR2: MNHNS, SASEGT.

The rearrangement joins TRBV7-9 to TRBJ2-1; 14 positions agree with TRBD2. Germline-derived CDR1 and CDR2 are SEHNR and FQNEAQ (reference sequence). The CDR3 is made up of 15 amino acids. V was clipped by 4 bases and J by 10 bases; unmatched bases: 6. The CDR3 loop reads CASSSRTSGRLEQFF. The CDR3, as DNA: TGTGCCAGCAGCTCCAGGACTAGCGGGAGGTTGGAGCAGTTCTTC.

The V and J genes are TRBV11-3 and TRBJ2-3, with D possibly being TRBD2 (6 bases). V was clipped by 5 bases and J by 0 bases, with 12 bases between them. This CDR3 spans 15 amino acids. Per germline, CDR1 SGHNT and CDR2 YENEEA. The CDR3 nucleotides read TGTGCCAGCAGCGCCTCCGGGACTAGCACAGATACGCAGTATTTT. Its translation: CASSASGTSTDTQYF.

The chain has TRBV29-1 and TRBJ2-2; perhaps D is TRBD1 or TRBD2 (5 bases each). Germline V CDR1 and CDR2: SQVTM, ANQGSEA. V was clipped by 6 bases and J by 7 bases, with 24 bases between them. This CDR3 spans 16 amino acids. This CDR3 reads CSVPRDGGSQGGELFF. In nucleotides, the CDR3 is TGCAGCGTCCCCCGGGACGGAGGATCCCAAGGCGGGGAGCTGTTTTTT.

The gene calls are TRBV6-5 and TRBJ1-1, with D unresolved. V gave up 5 bases and J gave up 2 bases, with 12 bases separating them. There are 14 residues in the CDR3. The germline V gene has CDR1 MNHEY and CDR2 SVGAGI. The CDR3: CASSPGWANTEAFF. As DNA, the CDR3 is TGTGCCAGCAGTCCCGGTTGGGCTAACACTGAAGCTTTCTTT.

The chain employs TRBV6-1 and TRBJ2-1; D possibly corresponds to TRBD2 (6 bases). Germline CDR1 is MNHNS and CDR2 is SASEGT. Deletions cut 10 bases from V and 5 bases from J, with 18 bases between. The CDR3 runs to 14 residues. CDR3 sequence (DNA): TGTGCCACGAACCCTCCTAGCGAGGACAATGAGCAGTTCTTC. Translation: CATNPPSEDNEQFF.

The V and J genes are TRBV6-1 and TRBJ1-2; TRBD1 is a possible D gene (5 bases). The CDR3 length is 12 residues. V was shortened by 7 bases and J by 8 bases, with 14 bases between the two germline ends. Germline CDR1 MNHNS, CDR2 SASEGT. This CDR3 reads CASTQGVSGYTF. Here the CDR3 DNA reads TGTGCCAGCACTCAGGGCGTCTCCGGCTACACCTTC.

V is TRBV5-4 and J is TRBJ2-4; the match to TRBD2 covers 8 bases. The CDR3 is 15 residues long. Germline V gene data show CDR1 as SGHNT and CDR2 as YYREEE (reference sequence). The V segment lost 1 base and the J segment 1 base; nucleotides outside the gene matches: 1. The CDR3 here is CASSLSGSAKNIQYF. CDR3 DNA sequence: TGTGCCAGCAGCTTGAGCGGGAGTGCCAAAAACATTCAGTACTTC.

Comment on this clone: Germline and junction disagree at one end, which may indicate a read error. The CDR3 DNA sequence: TGCGCCAGCGGCTTGGGCGAGCGGCCGGGACACCTAAATGAAAAACTGTTTTTT. Translation gives CASGLGERPGHLNEKLFF. The J gene is TRBJ1-4, the V gene TRBV5-1; D is possibly TRBD1 (6 bases). The CDR3 contains 18 residues. Germline lookup yields CDR1 SGHRS and CDR2 YFSETQ. The full variable domain, rest sourced from reference TRBV5-1 and TRBJ1-4, is KAGVTQTPRYLIKTRGQQVTLSCSPISGHRSVSWYQQTPGQGLQFLFEYFSETQRNKGNFPGRFSGRQFSNSRSEMNVSTLELGDSALYLCASGLGERPGHLNEKLFFGSGTQLSVL.

This chain connects TRBV28 to TRBJ1-2; possibly TRBD1 for D (5 bases). CDR1 and CDR2 (germline): MDHEN, SYDVKM. The CDR3 runs to 14 residues. V was cut by 5 bases and J by 6 bases, with 16 bases left in between. CDR3 protein: CASSLTGTRDGYTF. The CDR3 bases are TGTGCCAGCAGTCTGACCGGGACCCGAGATGGCTACACCTTC.

The V and J genes are TRBV5-4 and TRBJ1-2; D call uncertain. CDR1 SGHNT and CDR2 YYREEE come from the germline V gene (reference sequence). Trimming pared 0 bases from V and 5 bases from J, leaving 23 bases between. The CDR3 is 18 residues long. CDR3 residues: CASSLAVISSGDPYGYTF. In DNA form, the CDR3 reads TGTGCCAGCAGCTTGGCCGTGATTAGTTCCGGGGATCCTTATGGCTACACCTTC.

The chain combines TRBV7-2 with TRBJ2-7; 9 bases fit TRBD2. Germline V gene lookup returns CDR1 SGHTA and CDR2 FQGNSA. The length of the CDR3 is 15 residues. J was trimmed by 4 bases and V by 1 base; bases with no gene match: 5. As DNA, the CDR3 is TGTGCCAGCAGCTTAGTTTCTAGCGGGGCATACGAGCAGTACTTC. This sequence encodes CASSLVSSGAYEQYF.

This sequence joins TRBV30 and TRBJ1-1, with 10 bases matching TRBD1. V shed 4 bases, J shed 6 bases, and the junction held 5 bases outside the gene matches. Germline lookup yields CDR1 GTSNPN and CDR2 SVGIG (reference sequence). CDR3 length: 13 residues. The CDR3 DNA reads TGTGCCTGGACCGGGGACAGGGGTTCTGAAGCTTTCTTT. Its protein product is CAWTGDRGSEAFF.

The rearrangement uses TRBV5-8 and TRBJ1-6; possibly TRBD1 for D (5 bases). V gave up 0 bases and J gave up 7 bases, with 14 bases separating them. Germline CDR1 SGHTS, CDR2 YDEGEE. This CDR3 has 16 residues. The CDR3 here is CASSLGPDRLNSPLHF. The CDR3, as DNA: TGTGCCAGCAGCTTGGGACCTGACAGACTAAATTCACCCCTCCACTTT.

The V call is TRBV25-1, the J call TRBJ1-4; TRBD1 agrees at 7 bases. J gave up 7 bases and V 6 bases, and 8 bases lay outside the gene matches. The CDR3 covers 14 residues. Germline V CDR1 and CDR2: MGHDK, SYGVNS. CDR3 in amino acids: CASRLPGQTEKLFF. The CDR3 nucleotides are TGTGCCAGCAGGTTACCGGGACAGACTGAAAAACTGTTTTTT.

This rearrangement joins TRBV4-1 to TRBJ1-2, with TRBD1 as a possible D gene (6 bases). This CDR3 is built from 12 residues. CDR1 and CDR2 (germline): MGHRA, YSYEKL. V lost 2 bases to trimming and J lost 7 bases, with 8 bases between them. In nucleotides, the CDR3 is TGCGCCAGCAGCCAAAGGGGGTCTGGCTACACCTTC. Translation: CASSQRGSGYTF.

The V and J genes are TRBV2 and TRBJ1-4; 7 bases are a match to TRBD1. The trim removed 8 bases at V and 3 bases at J, leaving 6 bases unmatched. The length of the CDR3 is 14 residues. Looked up from germline, CDR1 is SNHLY and CDR2 is FYNNEI. The chain's CDR3 is CASRWTGANEKLFF. The CDR3 DNA reads as TGTGCCAGCCGTTGGACAGGAGCTAATGAAAAACTGTTTTTT. Filled out from reference TRBV2 and TRBJ1-4, the complete variable domain reads EPEVTQTPSHQVTQMGQEVILRCVPISNHLYFYWYRQILGQKVEFLVSFYNNEISEKSEIFDDQFSVERPDGSNFTLKIRSTKLEDSAMYFCASRWTGANEKLFFGSGTQLSVL.

J is TRBJ1-1 and V is TRBV5-1; 7 nucleotides match TRBD1. V shed 4 bases and J 4 bases; nucleotides not matched to a gene: 4. The CDR3 has 13 residues. Germline CDR1 reads SGHRS; CDR2 reads YFSETQ. The CDR3 coding sequence is TGCGCCAGCAGCCGTACAGGGGCCACTGAAGCTTTCTTT. The encoded protein is CASSRTGATEAFF. Full variable domain (remainder filled in from reference TRBV5-1 and TRBJ1-1): KAGVTQTPRYLIKTRGQQVTLSCSPISGHRSVSWYQQTPGQGLQFLFEYFSETQRNKGNFPGRFSGRQFSNSRSEMNVSTLELGDSALYLCASSRTGATEAFFGQGTRLTVV.

The chain combines TRBV5-1 with TRBJ1-1; weak D call: TRBD1 (6 bases). V lost 4 bases to trimming and J lost 3 bases, with 31 bases between them. Germline lookup yields CDR1 SGHRS and CDR2 YFSETQ. The CDR3 covers 20 residues. Written as DNA, the CDR3 is TGCGCCAGCAGCAGAGCCACATTTACAGGGTCGGGAGGGTCGGACACTGAAGCTTTCTTT. Its translation: CASSRATFTGSGGSDTEAFF.

The CDR3 here is CATAWGTENTEAFF. CDR3 in DNA: TGTGCCACCGCTTGGGGGACAGAGAACACTGAAGCTTTCTTT. The chain is built from TRBV6-5 and TRBJ1-1, with TRBD1 matching over 7 bases. V shed 10 bases, J shed 1 base, and the junction held 9 bases outside the gene matches. There are 14 residues in the CDR3. CDR1 MNHEY and CDR2 SVGAGI come from the germline V gene.